This TCR beta chain was found in a study of shared clonotypes between healthy human individuals (dated by TCRdb to between 2020 and 2021). Some background on the complete study: A few men and two women, aged 18 to 49 years, made up the cohort. To increase sequencing depth and limit assay-specific biases, different laboratories used diverse techniques to prepare libraries and sequence TCR repertoires. Leukapheresis yielded between about 0.85 and 10 billion PBMCs per donor. For each donor, three plates each were used for CD4 naive and CD4 memory, two plates were used for CD8 naive, and one plate was used for CD8 memory. The study deeply sequenced blood TCR repertoires of five healthy adults to estimate repertoire size and the extent of clonotype sharing between individuals. General conclusions and limits of the study: Sampling was restricted to blood, and TCR repertoires in tissue are likely to differ from TCR repertoires in blood. Pairwise subsampling led to the expectation that sequencing depth would affect the degree of clonotype sharing among donors. Incomplete sequencing was indicated by rarefaction of sorted-subset datasets, despite the large sequencing depth. About 5% of naive CD4, 3% to 3.5% of naive CD8, approximately 2% of memory CD4, and 0.35% to 0.5% of memory CD8 clonotypes were shared across several donors. Larger estimated clonotype richness was generally found for naive subsets than for memory subsets. The small number of donors limited the genetic and exposure-history diversity represented. Higher generation probabilities were observed for clonotypes shared by all four sorted-subset donors than for non-shared clonotypes.

The donors were healthy, HIV-negative adults with no recently reported acute infections or vaccinations. Only Caucasian adults living in Nashville, Tennessee, USA were represented among the donors. CD4+ T cells were enriched by magnetic negative selection, after which naive cells were positively selected on CD45RA and the negative fraction was taken as the memory subset. Blood was collected by leukapheresis, and PBMCs were isolated by Ficoll-Histopaque density gradient centrifugation and then cryopreserved in liquid nitrogen vapor phase. Purity and quantity of every magnetically sorted T cell population were checked by analytical flow cytometry. Each sorted fraction had its genomic DNA isolated and then quantified by UV absorbance on a Nanodrop 2000c. TCR CDR3 regions were amplified from genomic DNA by multiplex PCR using the deep immunoSEQ assay. For each cell subset, the extracted genomic DNA was distributed evenly across all wells of several immunoSEQ 96-well plates, and each plate served as one replicate. For sorted subsets, roughly 190 ng of genomic DNA, equivalent to 25,000 to 30,000 T cell genomes, went into each replicate PCR. Purified libraries were quantified with a Qubit 3.0 fluorometer, sized on a Bioanalyzer 2100, and re-quantified with the KAPA Library Quantification kit. Every immunoSEQ 96-well plate was sequenced on a dedicated single-read 150-cycle Illumina NextSeq 550 flow cell. In the paper's pipeline: Because only junctional sequences without quality scores were contained in the immunoSEQ output, filtering matching that applied to full-length reads could not be performed. Sequences were annotated with PyIR, a Python wrapper for IgBLAST v1.9, and V/J genes and CDR3 were assigned using IMGT germline references. Any read was removed if the V/J assignment was weak (E-value above 1e-6), the CDR3 was missing, or the read contained stop codons, out-of-frame junctions, or ambiguous translated residues. V3J clonotypes were defined as sequences sharing an identical inferred V gene, J gene, and CDR3 amino acid sequence. Percentage overlap between repertoires was calculated by dividing the number of shared unique clonotypes by the size of the smaller repertoire. Three approaches were used to assess repertoire richness: RTK rarefaction, the Chao1 estimator, and Recon v2.1 estimates of unobserved clonotypes. Generation probabilities were computed with OLGA for all TCRbeta clonotypes obtained by the gDNA method from several donors. TCRdb's version of the immuneACCESS table is confined to in-frame rearrangements and falls short of the full clone set. An unresolved V gene accounts for under half of the shortfall where checked; the remainder is of unknown origin. The V and J calls and the clone size are those of that table, but D and trimming were determined from the DNA. This sample gives over a million clones in total; roughly 96% of them show up just once. The top ten clonotypes cover approximately 1.2% of the sample.

In regard to this clone: Its antigen target is currently unknown. Qualities for individual bases were not recorded, and no much larger clone is one base off.

This receptor was taken from a man between 25 and 39 years old in good health. The sequencing sample was made of naive CD4+ T cells sorted from blood. The cell subset or site label for this specimen denotes: CD45RA+ positively selected.

The encoded CDR3 is CASSWSGQLYEQYF. The nucleotide sequence is TGTGCCAGCAGTTGGTCCGGACAACTATACGAGCAGTACTTC. The rearranged chain carries TRBV28 and TRBJ2-7; TRBD1 is a possible D gene, resting on 5 matching bases. V was cut back by 4 bases and J by 4 bases, leaving a gap of 14 bases between them. As encoded in the germline V gene, CDR1 is MDHEN while CDR2 is SYDVKM. The CDR3, from cysteine to phenylalanine, totals 14 residues. Only CDR3 DNA is held: 42 bases, read in frame from base 1. Extended through the reference TRBV28 and TRBJ2-7 proteins, this CDR3 yields the full variable domain: DVKVTQSSRYLVKRTGEKVFLECVQDMDHENMFWYRQDPGLGLRLIYFSYDVKMKEKGDIPEGYSVSREKKERFSLILESASTNQTSMYLCASSWSGQLYEQYFGPGTRLTVT.